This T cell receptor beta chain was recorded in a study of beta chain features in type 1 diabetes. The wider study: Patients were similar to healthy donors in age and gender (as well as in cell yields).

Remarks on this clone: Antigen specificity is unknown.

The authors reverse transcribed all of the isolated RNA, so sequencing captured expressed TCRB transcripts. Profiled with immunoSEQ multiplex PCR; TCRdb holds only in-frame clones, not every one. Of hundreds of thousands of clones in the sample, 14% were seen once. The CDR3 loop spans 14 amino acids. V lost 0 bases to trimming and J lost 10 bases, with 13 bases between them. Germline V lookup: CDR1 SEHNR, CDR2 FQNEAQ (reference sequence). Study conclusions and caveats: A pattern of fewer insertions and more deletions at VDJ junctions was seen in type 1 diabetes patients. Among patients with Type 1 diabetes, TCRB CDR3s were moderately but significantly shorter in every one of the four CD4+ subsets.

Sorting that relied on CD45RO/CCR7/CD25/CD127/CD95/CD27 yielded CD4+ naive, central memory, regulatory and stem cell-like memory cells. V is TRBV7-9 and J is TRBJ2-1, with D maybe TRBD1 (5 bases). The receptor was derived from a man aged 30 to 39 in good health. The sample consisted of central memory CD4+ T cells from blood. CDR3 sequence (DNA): TGTGCCAGCAGCTTAGCGGGGCTAACCTTCGAGCAGTTCTTC. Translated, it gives CASSLAGLTFEQFF.